One T cell receptor beta chain is described in this entry. The record originates from a study of blood T cell repertoires in COVID-19. Study background: Both acute and convalescent COVID-19 samples were obtained from the United States, Italy and Spain.

Libraries were prepared by immunoSEQ multiplex PCR; TCRdb keeps only in-frame clonotypes and omits some of them. Of 360,000 or so clones listed, roughly 90% are singletons. Trimming took off 5 bases at V and 4 bases at J, with 17 bases between the two ends. The CDR3 is 15 amino acids. The germline gives CDR1 LNHDA, CDR2 SQIVND (reference sequence). This chain connects TRBV19 to TRBJ1-2; D not certain. The sequenced sample was PBMCs or T cells enriched from blood (not recorded which). This TCR came from a young woman who had recovered from COVID-19. The CDR3 region is CASSSERGWIYGYTF. CDR3 sequence (DNA): TGTGCCAGTAGTTCAGAGAGAGGGTGGATCTATGGCTACACCTTC. Drawing the rest from reference TRBV19 and TRBJ1-2, the complete variable domain is DGGITQSPKYLFRKEGQNVTLSCEQNLNHDAMYWYRQDPGQGLRLIYYSQIVNDFQKGDIAEGYSVSREKKESFPLTVTSAQKNPTAFYLCASSSERGWIYGYTFGSGTRLTVV.